The clone carrying this T cell receptor beta chain was counted between two and nine times. This sample is part of a study of T cells in Graves' hyperthyroidism and ophthalmopathy. CDR3 length: 15 residues. The trim removed 5 bases at V and 8 bases at J, leaving 9 bases unmatched. Germline CDR1 and CDR2: SGHRS and YFSETQ. Using RNA transcripts as the source, TCR beta CDR3 regions were amplified. HTBI primers drove first-round RT-PCR of the TCR CDR3. TCRdb re-derived calls from the multiplex PCR reads in MiXCR, one entry per CDR3 protein. The table records 400,000 or so distinct CDR3 sequences, roughly 13% of them present only once.

V and J are TRBV5-1 and TRBJ2-1, with 11 bases identical to TRBD2. The sample comprised blood. This receptor was identified in a man in his fifties or sixties with Graves' ophthalmopathy. The CDR3: CASRIAGGPSDEQFF. The CDR3 coding sequence is TGCGCCAGCAGAATAGCGGGAGGGCCCTCCGATGAGCAGTTCTTC.